Listed below are T cell receptor beta chains from one sample, sequenced in a study of blood T cells in healthy people across ages. TCRdb redid the calling of the 5' RACE reads with MiXCR, one entry per CDR3 protein. The data contain 800,000 to 950,000 distinct CDR3 sequences, around 49% of them singletons. What was sequenced was blood. The receptors were gathered from a young man in good health. CDR3s include the opening cysteine and the closing phenylalanine or tryptophan. D genes are given only for firm matches. For some rows the clone size is stated as once, few or many, or as a class when expanded; others skip it.

D	V	J	size	CDR3	DNA
TRBD2	TRBV3-1	TRBJ2-3	many	CASSRRTSGFTDTQYF	TGTGCCAGCAGCCGCCGGACTAGCGGATTCACAGATACGCAGTATTTT
NA	TRBV4-1	TRBJ2-1	many	CASSQDKTGAYNEQFF	TGCGCCAGCAGCCAAGATAAAACGGGGGCCTACAATGAGCAGTTCTTC
TRBD2	TRBV6-5	TRBJ2-7	few	CASSSVAGDSYEQYF	TGTGCCAGCAGTTCAGTAGCGGGGGACTCCTACGAGCAGTACTTC
NA	TRBV7-2	TRBJ2-1	NA	CASSGRGPYNERFF	TGTGCCAGCAGCGGGCGGGGGCCCTACAATGAGCGGTTCTTC
NA	TRBV29-1	TRBJ1-2	NA	CSATPVRPEEYGYTF	TGCAGCGCTACCCCTGTTCGGCCAGAGGAGTATGGCTACACCTTC
TRBD1	TRBV2	TRBJ1-5	NA	CASIDDRGNQPQHF	TGTGCCAGCATCGATGACAGGGGCAATCAGCCCCAGCATTTT
TRBD1	TRBV5-1	TRBJ2-5	few	CASSGGTGSEQYF	TGCGCCAGCAGCGGGGGGACAGGGAGTGAGCAGTACTTC
NA	TRBV11-2	TRBJ1-1	NA	CASSLDMDSRATEAFF	TGTGCCAGCAGCTTAGACATGGACTCGAGGGCCACTGAAGCTTTCTTT
NA	TRBV5-4	TRBJ2-2	NA	CASSPQTTTGELFF	TGTGCCAGCAGCCCCCAAACGACTACCGGGGAGCTGTTTTTT
NA	TRBV6-5	TRBJ2-1	NA	CASSYFRGPEQFF	TGTGCCAGCAGTTACTTTAGGGGCCCTGAGCAGTTCTTC
TRBD1	TRBV4-3	TRBJ1-5	NA	CASSQETGTGNRPQHF	TGCGCCAGCAGCCAGGAAACCGGGACAGGCAATCGGCCCCAGCATTTT
TRBD2	TRBV20-1	TRBJ2-5	NA	CSAQATSGLQETQYF	TGCAGTGCGCAGGCGACTAGCGGCTTACAAGAGACCCAGTACTTC
NA	TRBV24-1	TRBJ1-2	NA	CATSDRAGRGNSYGYTF	TGTGCCACCAGTGATAGGGCAGGGAGGGGGAACTCTTACGGCTACACCTTC
NA	TRBV6-5	TRBJ2-3	NA	CASGRGSSTDTQYF	TGTGCCAGCGGCCGGGGCTCTAGCACAGATACGCAGTATTTT
NA	TRBV7-2	TRBJ1-1	NA	CASSQVPTGVTEAFF	TGTGCCAGCAGCCAGGTCCCTACGGGGGTTACTGAAGCTTTCTTT
TRBD2	TRBV29-1	TRBJ2-7	NA	CSGGLAGDPYEQYF	TGCAGCGGGGGCCTAGCGGGAGATCCCTACGAGCAGTACTTC
TRBD2	TRBV27	TRBJ2-7	few	CASSFSAGAGTYEQYF	TGTGCCAGCAGTTTTAGCGCAGGAGCGGGGACCTACGAGCAGTACTTC
TRBD2	TRBV7-9	TRBJ2-1	NA	CASSSRGVSYNEQFF	TGTGCCAGCAGCTCCCGGGGGGTCTCCTACAATGAGCAGTTCTTC
TRBD2	TRBV10-3	TRBJ2-5	few	CAISARLAGGTQETQYF	TGTGCCATCAGTGCAAGACTAGCCGGGGGGACCCAAGAGACCCAGTACTTC
NA	TRBV5-1	TRBJ2-3	NA	CASSLGEVPDTQYF	TGCGCCAGCAGCTTGGGGGAGGTCCCAGATACGCAGTATTTT
TRBD1	TRBV6-5	TRBJ2-7	NA	CASSPGQGRHEQYF	TGTGCCAGCAGTCCCGGACAGGGGCGCCACGAGCAGTACTTC
NA	TRBV4-3	TRBJ1-1	NA	CASSQDSVLNTEAFF	TGCGCCAGCAGCCAAGATTCGGTCCTGAACACTGAAGCTTTCTTT
TRBD2	TRBV4-1	TRBJ2-3	NA	CASSPTHLAGYTDTQYF	TGCGCCAGCAGCCCAACCCATCTAGCGGGTTACACAGATACGCAGTATTTT
NA	TRBV28	TRBJ2-4	NA	CASLSWGAGTKNIQYF	TGTGCCAGCCTCAGCTGGGGGGCCGGGACCAAAAACATTCAGTACTTC
NA	TRBV14	TRBJ2-7	NA	CASRDSQTYEQYF	TGTGCCAGCAGGGACAGCCAGACCTACGAGCAGTACTTC
TRBD1	TRBV4-3	TRBJ2-1	NA	CASSQRQGLEQFF	TGCGCCAGCAGCCAGCGACAGGGTTTAGAGCAGTTCTTC
NA	TRBV6-2/TRBV6-3	TRBJ2-7	NA	CASSYGCEQYF	TGTGCCAGCAGTTATGGCTGCGAGCAGTACTTC